The 24 T cell receptor beta chains reported below all come from one sample, sequenced in a study of blood T cell repertoires in COVID-19. Some clones are missing from TCRdb's copy, which holds only in-frame ones; the method was immunoSEQ multiplex PCR. The sample has 320,000 or so clones; roughly 87% are singletons. Sequenced sample: PBMCs or T cells enriched from blood (not recorded which). The source is a woman aged 25 to 45 who had recovered from COVID-19.

This rearrangement joins TRBV11-2 to TRBJ2-7, with a tentative D call TRBD1 (5 bases). There are 14 residues in the CDR3. Germline V gene data show CDR1 as SGHAT and CDR2 as FQNNGV. The V gene lost 5 bases and the J gene lost 6 bases, with 17 bases spanning the gap. CDR3 in amino acids: CASSPILRDSEQYF. CDR3 in DNA: TGTGCCAGCAGCCCCATCCTCAGGGATAGCGAGCAGTACTTC.

CDR3 DNA sequence: TGCAGCGTTCCCCTCACCAGGGGTGGAGACGAAAAACTGTTTTTT. Translation: CSVPLTRGGDEKLFF. V gene TRBV29-1 combines with J gene TRBJ1-4, with D possibly being TRBD1 (6 bases). Germline values: CDR1 SQVTM, CDR2 ANQGSEA. With 5 bases removed from V and 8 bases from J, the gap between germline ends came to 21 bases. The CDR3 consists of 15 residues.

The table lists this clone with a few counts. CDR3 DNA sequence: TGTGCCAGCAGCGAAGGGGACTCGAGCCACAATGAGCAGTTCTTC. It translates to CASSEGDSSHNEQFF. The V call is TRBV21-1, the J call TRBJ2-1; the table gives TRBD2 as D, unverified against the DNA. TRBV21-1 is annotated as a pseudogene. This CDR3 region has 15 residues.

The CDR3, as DNA: TGCGCCAGCAGTCAACAGGGGACGAACACTGAAGCTTTCTTT. Its translation is CASSQQGTNTEAFF. The chain has TRBV5-1 and TRBJ1-1; TRBD1 agrees at 7 bases. This CDR3 has 14 amino acids. With 5 bases clipped from V and 1 base from J, the junction kept 5 bases outside the gene matches. The germline gives CDR1 SGHRS, CDR2 YFSETQ.

The V and J genes are TRBV27 and TRBJ2-3; 11 positions match TRBD2. CDR1 MNHEY and CDR2 SMNVEV come from the germline V gene (reference sequence). The trim removed 8 bases at V and 5 bases at J, leaving 9 bases unmatched. The CDR3 has 15 amino acids. CDR3 loop: CASSLSGGAEDTQYF. The CDR3 DNA reads as TGTGCCAGCTCTCTTAGCGGGGGGGCAGAAGATACGCAGTATTTT.

This chain's CDR3 is CASTPRGGIYEQYF. The DNA of the CDR3 is TGTGCCAGTACTCCCCGCGGGGGGATCTACGAGCAGTACTTC. The chain couples TRBV19 to TRBJ2-7, with 8 bases matching TRBD2. Germline values: CDR1 LNHDA, CDR2 SQIVND (reference sequence). CDR3 size: 14 residues. J gave up 3 bases and V 7 bases, and 8 bases lay outside the gene matches.

This clone was seen a single time. The chain employs TRBV18 and TRBJ1-1; 7 bases agree with TRBD1. Trimming removed 3 bases from V and 11 bases from J; junction bases left unmatched: 21. Germline values: CDR1 KGHSH, CDR2 LQKENI. This CDR3 has 17 residues. The CDR3 reads CASSPSKGARGAGEAFF. The CDR3 DNA is TGTGCCAGCTCACCCTCTAAGGGGGCCAGAGGGGCCGGGGAGGCTTTCTTT.

The chain combines TRBV2 with TRBJ2-5; 16 nucleotides match TRBD2. Germline trimming cut 8 bases from V and 4 bases from J; bases unmatched to any gene: 13. The germline gives CDR1 SNHLY, CDR2 FYNNEI. CDR3 size: 18 residues. The CDR3 spells CASPLPGLAGGRSETQYF. The CDR3 DNA follows: TGTGCCAGCCCCCTTCCGGGACTAGCGGGGGGGCGGTCAGAGACCCAGTACTTC. The full variable domain, with the rest looked up from reference TRBV2 and TRBJ2-5, is EPEVTQTPSHQVTQMGQEVILRCVPISNHLYFYWYRQILGQKVEFLVSFYNNEISEKSEIFDDQFSVERPDGSNFTLKIRSTKLEDSAMYFCASPLPGLAGGRSETQYFGPGTRLLVL.

In this sample, this clone turned up once. The rearrangement joins TRBV15 to TRBJ1-1, with a possible D match to TRBD1 (5 bases). V dropped 2 bases and J dropped 4 bases, with 11 bases sitting between them. This CDR3 is 14 amino acids long. CDR1 and CDR2 from the germline V gene are LNHNV and YYDKDF (reference sequence). CDR3 in amino acids: CATSRSREGTEAFF. CDR3 bases: TGTGCCACCAGCAGAAGCAGGGAAGGCACTGAAGCTTTCTTT.

The J gene is TRBJ2-1, the V gene TRBV7-2, with TRBD1 identical over 8 bases. V was clipped by 3 bases and J by 12 bases; unmatched bases: 7. CDR1 and CDR2 (germline): SGHTA, FQGNSA. This CDR3 spans 13 amino acids. This CDR3 reads CASSLGTGWGQFF. The DNA for the CDR3 is TGTGCCAGCAGCTTGGGGACAGGCTGGGGGCAGTTCTTC.

The V call is TRBV10-3, the J call TRBJ1-6; 7 bases match TRBD1. Germline V lookup: CDR1 ENHRY, CDR2 SYGVKD. With 0 bases clipped from V and 9 bases from J, the junction kept 8 bases outside the gene matches. The length of the CDR3 is 16 residues. The CDR3 DNA reads TGTGCCATCAGTGAGTCGGTCGGACAGGTGGGTTCACCCCTCCACTTT. It translates to CAISESVGQVGSPLHF.

The chain links TRBV6-2 or TRBV6-3 to TRBJ1-2, with unresolved D. CDR3 length: 14 residues. Trimming took 2 bases from V and 1 from J, leaving 8 bases between them. Per the germline V gene, CDR1 is MNHEY and CDR2 is SVGEGT. The DNA of the CDR3 is TGTGCCAGCAGTTACGGAGGGATTAACTATGGCTACACCTTC. It specifies CASSYGGINYGYTF.

In the case of this clone: Other DNA sequences in the same sample also yield this CDR3. The chain uses TRBV15 and TRBJ2-7, with TRBD1 as a possible D gene (5 bases). Germline CDR1 LNHNV, CDR2 YYDKDF (reference sequence). This CDR3 contains 14 residues. The V end was cut by 3 bases, the J end by 0 bases, with 9 bases between. CDR3 DNA: TGTGCCACCAGCAGGGGGCTCGGCTCCTACGAGCAGTACTTC. It yields the protein CATSRGLGSYEQYF.

This chain connects TRBV27 to TRBJ2-3; 7 nucleotides align to TRBD1. CDR1 is MNHEY, CDR2 SMNVEV, per germline (reference sequence). Trimming at V came to 11 bases and at J to 2 bases, leaving 13 bases not matched to a gene. The CDR3 covers 15 residues. The CDR3 region has the DNA TGTGCCGTAAGGACAGGAAACCTCATCACAGATACGCAGTATTTT. It encodes CAVRTGNLITDTQYF.

This clone has only a few counts. V usage is TRBV7-9 and J usage is TRBJ1-1, with D tentatively TRBD1 (6 bases). V was trimmed by 1 base and J by 6 bases, leaving 12 bases between them. The germline V gene has CDR1 SEHNR and CDR2 FQNEAQ (reference sequence). The CDR3 has 14 residues. Written as DNA, the CDR3 is TGTGCCAGCAGCTTAGTGGGAGGGGGTGCTGAAGCTTTCTTT. This codes for CASSLVGGGAEAFF.

This chain uses TRBV29-1 with TRBJ1-2, with 9 nucleotides matching TRBD1. CDR3 length: 11 amino acids. CDR1 SQVTM and CDR2 ANQGSEA come from the germline V gene. V lost 5 bases, J lost 9 bases, and 4 bases stayed unmatched. The CDR3 DNA reads TGCAGCGTTCGACAGGGGGAGAGCTACACCTTC. Translation gives CSVRQGESYTF. Full variable domain (missing parts from reference TRBV29-1 and TRBJ1-2): SAVISQKPSRDICQRGTSLTIQCQVDSQVTMMFWYRQQPGQSLTLIATANQGSEATYESGFVIDKFPISRPNLTFSTLTVSNMSPEDSSIYLCSVRQGESYTFGSGTRLTVV.

The genes are TRBV6-2 or TRBV6-3 and TRBJ1-5, with a tentative D call TRBD1 (5 bases). The germline V gene encodes CDR1 MNHEY and CDR2 SVGEGT. The V gene lost 5 bases and the J gene lost 4 bases, with 9 bases spanning the gap. The CDR3 is 13 residues long. CDR3: CASSLRVNQPQHF. The CDR3 coding sequence is TGTGCCAGCAGTCTCAGGGTTAATCAGCCCCAGCATTTT.

This chain uses TRBV20-1 with TRBJ1-1, with D unclear. CDR1 DFQATT and CDR2 SNEGSKA come from the germline V gene (reference sequence). V gave up 3 bases and J gave up 8 bases, with 13 bases separating them. This CDR3 has 12 amino acids. This chain's CDR3 is CSASRSSLEAFF. The CDR3 nucleotides are TGCAGTGCTAGTAGGAGCTCTCTAGAAGCTTTCTTT.

Concerning this clone: Other DNA sequences of this sample code for an identical CDR3. The chain joins TRBV28 to TRBJ1-3, with TRBD1 identical over 7 bases. Germline-derived CDR1 and CDR2 are MDHEN and SYDVKM. The CDR3 spans 15 residues. Trimming removed 5 bases from V and 0 bases from J; junction bases left unmatched: 4. The CDR3 DNA reads TGTGCCAGCAGTCCAGGGGGGAGCTCTGGAAACACCATATATTTT. Its translation is CASSPGGSSGNTIYF.

J is TRBJ1-4 and V is TRBV6-5; 12 bases map to TRBD1. Germline V lookup: CDR1 MNHEY, CDR2 SVGAGI. The junction had 6 bases not matched to a gene; V was cut back by 6 bases and J by 10 bases. The CDR3 spans 14 residues. The CDR3 reads CASSRDRGQLKLFF. The CDR3 coding sequence is TGTGCCAGCAGCAGGGACAGGGGGCAGTTAAAACTGTTTTTT.

V usage is TRBV27 and J usage is TRBJ2-1, with 12 positions matching TRBD2. Trimming took 6 bases from V and 6 from J; bases not matched to a gene: 9. The V gene's germline CDR1 is MNHEY and CDR2 SMNVEV (reference sequence). This CDR3 comprises 16 residues. The CDR3 reads CASSPPRTSGVNEQFF. The CDR3 DNA reads as TGTGCCAGCAGCCCCCCCCGGACTAGCGGGGTCAATGAGCAGTTCTTC.

The rearrangement links TRBV20-1 to TRBJ1-6; 7 bases line up with TRBD1. This CDR3 has 15 amino acids. The V gene's germline CDR1 is DFQATT and CDR2 SNEGSKA (reference sequence). The V segment lost 3 bases and the J segment 10 bases; nucleotides outside the gene matches: 12. DNA of the CDR3: TGCAGTGCTAGTGAAGCCAGGGGGAACTACTCACCCCTCCACTTT. Amino acid sequence: CSASEARGNYSPLHF.

V and J are TRBV30 and TRBJ2-1; D may be TRBD2 (6 bases). Germline V gene data show CDR1 as GTSNPN and CDR2 as SVGIG (reference sequence). The CDR3 extends over 14 amino acids. The V end lost 4 bases, the J end lost 2 bases, and 12 bases lay between the germline ends. The CDR3 sequence is CAWNRGSTYNEQFF. CDR3 nucleotide sequence: TGTGCCTGGAATCGGGGGTCCACCTACAATGAGCAGTTCTTC. The full variable domain, completed using reference TRBV30 and TRBJ2-1, is SQTIHQWPATLVQPVGSPLSLECTVEGTSNPNLYWYRQAAGRGLQLLFYSVGIGQISSEVPQNLSASRPQDRQFILSSKKLLLSDSGFYLCAWNRGSTYNEQFFGPGTRLTVL.

The V and J genes are TRBV28 and TRBJ1-2; 10 bases line up with TRBD1. The CDR3 covers 16 residues. V gave up 7 bases and J gave up 3 bases; unmatched junction bases: 11. Germline V gene lookup returns CDR1 MDHEN and CDR2 SYDVKM. The CDR3 reads CASNRQGAFPYYGYTF. In DNA, the CDR3 is TGTGCCAGCAACAGACAGGGGGCCTTCCCTTACTATGGCTACACCTTC.